Each of the 20 T cell receptor beta chains below was sequenced from the same sample in a study of blood T cell repertoires in COVID-19. TCRdb keeps only in-frame clones here, not all; method: immunoSEQ multiplex PCR. Of about 89,000 clones listed, about 83% are singletons. Sequenced sample: peripheral blood. The receptors derive from a human donor in a cohort sampled during active COVID-19.

The chain employs TRBV9 and TRBJ1-2, with a weak D call TRBD1 (5 bases). The length of the CDR3 is 14 residues. Germline assignment: CDR1 SGDLS and CDR2 YYNGEE. Trimming cost V 4 bases and J 4 bases, with 14 bases left between them. CDR3 DNA: TGTGCCAGCAGCCCCCACCAGACAGTCTATGGCTACACCTTC. Residues: CASSPHQTVYGYTF.

The chain carries TRBV19 and TRBJ1-1; TRBD1 might be the D (5 bases). Germline-derived CDR1 and CDR2 are LNHDA and SQIVND (reference sequence). V dropped 3 bases and J dropped 4 bases, with 15 bases sitting between them. This CDR3 has 15 residues. This chain's CDR3 is CASSMLGGFGTEAFF. The CDR3 bases are TGTGCCAGTAGTATGTTGGGGGGATTTGGCACTGAAGCTTTCTTT.

The J gene is TRBJ2-7, the V gene TRBV4-2; TRBD1 matches at 11 bases. With V trimmed by 4 bases and J by 4 bases, 12 bases remained unmatched. The CDR3 covers 17 residues. Germline assignment: CDR1 LGHNA and CDR2 YNFKEQ. The CDR3 loop reads CASSPDDRDRGVYEQYF. As DNA, the CDR3 is TGTGCCAGCAGCCCCGATGACCGGGACAGGGGGGTTTACGAGCAGTACTTC.

This chain connects TRBV4-3 to TRBJ1-2, with no clear D. The CDR3 consists of 16 residues. The V end lost 1 base, the J end lost 5 bases, and 17 bases lay between the germline ends. Germline loops: CDR1 LGHNA, CDR2 YSLEER. CDR3 loop: CASSQGSGNVLYGYTF. CDR3 nucleotide sequence: TGCGCCAGCAGCCAAGGCTCCGGGAACGTGTTATATGGCTACACCTTC.

This clone was seen ten or more times. J is TRBJ2-1 and V is TRBV18; 9 bases match TRBD2. This CDR3 is 15 amino acids long. The germline CDR1 and CDR2 sequences are KGHSH and LQKENI. Germline trimming cut 3 bases from V and 5 bases from J; bases unmatched to any gene: 5. CDR3 sequence reads: CASSPPSGANNEQFF. In nucleotides, the CDR3 is TGTGCCAGCTCACCCCCTAGCGGGGCCAACAATGAGCAGTTCTTC.

Details on this clone: One end of the junction varies from germline; a read error may be responsible. The CDR3 is CASSSHSSQGMVF. CDR3 coding DNA: TGTGCCAGCAGCTCCCACTCTTCACAGGGGATGGTCTTC. The chain carries TRBV11-3 and TRBJ2-1; TRBD1 aligns across 7 bases. The CDR3 consists of 13 residues. Germline V gives CDR1 SGHNT, CDR2 YENEEA.

The chain employs TRBV19 and TRBJ2-3; D gene uncertain. CDR1 and CDR2 (germline): LNHDA, SQIVND (reference sequence). Trimming removed 5 bases at V and 0 bases at J, with 6 bases between. CDR3 length: 13 amino acids. CDR3 nucleotides: TGTGCCAGTAGTGAAACAAGCACAGATACGCAGTATTTT. It specifies CASSETSTDTQYF.

This clone was recorded once. V gene TRBV10-1 combines with J gene TRBJ2-3, with D tentatively TRBD2 (6 bases). Deletions cut 7 bases from V and 0 bases from J, with 17 bases between. The CDR3 consists of 16 residues. The germline V gene has CDR1 WNHNN and CDR2 SYGVQD (reference sequence). CDR3 DNA: TGCGCCAGCAAATCCTTGCGGGGACCTAGCACAGATACGCAGTATTTT. Residues: CASKSLRGPSTDTQYF.

J is TRBJ1-2 and V is TRBV7-3, with 10 bases identical to TRBD1. Germline V gene data show CDR1 as SGHTA and CDR2 as FQGTGA. Trimming removed 5 bases from V and 2 bases from J; junction bases left unmatched: 5. This CDR3 has 15 residues. This CDR3 reads CASSETGGANYGYTF. CDR3 nucleotide sequence: TGTGCCAGCAGCGAGACAGGGGGCGCGAACTATGGCTACACCTTC.

The rearrangement uses TRBV4-3 and TRBJ1-1; D is ambiguous. The germline gives CDR1 LGHNA, CDR2 YSLEER. V gave up 1 base and J gave up 7 bases, with 13 bases separating them. This CDR3 comprises 14 residues. The chain's CDR3 is CASSQGRRALEAFF. CDR3 bases: TGCGCCAGCAGCCAAGGGCGGAGGGCGCTTGAAGCTTTCTTT.

The chain has TRBV27 and TRBJ2-5, with TRBD2 identical over 7 bases. With V trimmed by 4 bases and J by 9 bases, 14 bases remained unmatched. There are 15 residues in the CDR3. Germline CDR1 is MNHEY and CDR2 is SMNVEV (reference sequence). CDR3 in amino acids: CASSSGLAARGAQYF. The CDR3 DNA sequence: TGTGCCAGCAGTTCCGGGCTAGCGGCACGGGGGGCCCAGTACTTC.

This chain joins TRBV6-6 and TRBJ1-6; tentative D call: TRBD1 (6 bases). Germline CDR1 reads MNHNY; CDR2 reads SVGAGI (reference sequence). The CDR3 covers 13 residues. The V and J ends lost 7 bases and 9 bases respectively, with 13 bases between them. The CDR3 loop is CASTSQGTSPLHF. Written as DNA, the CDR3 is TGTGCCAGCACCTCACAGGGAACTTCACCCCTCCACTTT.

This clone was seen a few times. V is TRBV5-6 and J is TRBJ1-2; D is uncertain. The germline V and J ends were trimmed by 2 bases and 8 bases, with 13 bases remaining between them. The CDR3 consists of 13 residues. Germline values: CDR1 SGHDT, CDR2 YYEEEE. The CDR3 region has the DNA TGTGCCAGCAGCTTTCAGTCTGCGGGGGGCTACACCTTC. Amino acids: CASSFQSAGGYTF.

The CDR3 coding sequence is TGCAGTGCTAGTCACACCTACGAGCAGTACTTC. It translates to CSASHTYEQYF. The chain recombines TRBV20-1 with TRBJ2-7; D remains unclear. Germline V lookup: CDR1 DFQATT, CDR2 SNEGSKA (reference sequence). V was cut by 3 bases and J by 2 bases, with 5 bases left in between. This CDR3 is built from 11 residues.

The chain recombines TRBV3-1 (or the pseudogene TRBV3-2) with TRBJ1-2; maybe TRBD1 (5 bases). The length of the CDR3 is 13 residues. Trimming removed 5 bases at V and 6 bases at J, with 13 bases between. Germline V CDR1 and CDR2: LGHDT, YNNKEL (reference sequence). The CDR3 sequence is CASSFLGENGYTF. The CDR3 DNA follows: TGTGCCAGCAGCTTTTTAGGGGAAAATGGCTACACCTTC.

The chain links TRBV18 to TRBJ1-5; the D gene is possibly TRBD1 (5 bases). The CDR3 sequence is 15 residues long. Germline-derived CDR1 and CDR2 are KGHSH and LQKENI. V lost 3 bases and J 5 bases, leaving 14 bases between the germline ends. This CDR3 is CASSPRRGVDQPQHF. In DNA, the CDR3 is TGTGCCAGCTCACCGCGCCGGGGGGTGGATCAGCCCCAGCATTTT.

The chain carries TRBV28 and TRBJ1-1, with D possibly matching TRBD1 (5 bases). Germline assignment: CDR1 MDHEN and CDR2 SYDVKM. There are 15 residues in the CDR3. The V end was cut by 2 bases, the J end by 1 base, with 11 bases between. In DNA, the CDR3 is TGTGCCAGCAGTTTAGGGGGGTATCCGAACACTGAAGCTTTCTTT. It yields the protein CASSLGGYPNTEAFF. Drawing the rest from reference TRBV28 and TRBJ1-1, the complete variable domain is DVKVTQSSRYLVKRTGEKVFLECVQDMDHENMFWYRQDPGLGLRLIYFSYDVKMKEKGDIPEGYSVSREKKERFSLILESASTNQTSMYLCASSLGGYPNTEAFFGQGTRLTVV.

The chain employs TRBV14 and TRBJ1-1; TRBD1 aligns across 9 bases. Germline V CDR1 and CDR2: SGHDN, FVKESK. There are 15 residues in the CDR3. J gave up 1 base and V 2 bases, and 2 bases lay outside the gene matches. The CDR3 protein is CASSQKTGGNTEAFF. DNA of the CDR3: TGTGCCAGCAGCCAAAAGACAGGGGGGAACACTGAAGCTTTCTTT.

The chain recombines TRBV14 with TRBJ2-5; 7 positions match TRBD1. Trimming at V came to 2 bases and at J to 1 base, leaving 10 bases not matched to a gene. Germline V gene lookup returns CDR1 SGHDN and CDR2 FVKESK. The CDR3 is made up of 17 amino acids. The CDR3 protein is CASSQPTPGQIQETQYF. The CDR3 coding sequence is TGTGCCAGCAGCCAACCTACTCCGGGACAGATCCAAGAGACCCAGTACTTC.

The sample holds one count of this clone. The chain carries TRBV7-2 and TRBJ2-1; TRBD2 agrees at 12 bases. The ends lost 5 bases at V and 7 bases at J; junction bases unmatched: 9. In germline, CDR1 is SGHTA, CDR2 FQGNSA. The CDR3 has 16 amino acids. The CDR3 reads CASSGRLGLAGNEQFF. The CDR3 coding sequence is TGTGCCAGCAGCGGAAGATTAGGACTAGCGGGAAATGAGCAGTTCTTC.